Given below is one T cell receptor (beta chain) in context. The V gene end was trimmed by 4 bases and the J gene end by 4 bases; junction bases not matched to a gene: 20. CDR3 length equals 19 residues. The data stem from a study of blood T cell repertoires in COVID-19. Overall study context: COVID-19 samples, acute and convalescent, were from the United States, Italy and Spain. The analysed material was cDNA or gDNA that came from T cells, B-cell-depleted T cells, or PBMCs.

The repertoire was sequenced with immunoSEQ multiplex PCR; TCRdb's copy has only in-frame clones and lacks some. This sample has some 200,000 clones; 70% to 85% occur once, and the top ten carry under 15%. Sequenced material: peripheral blood. The chain combines TRBV23-1 with TRBJ2-7; TRBD1 aligns across 9 bases. TRBV23-1 is recorded as an ORF, its role being uncertain. The clonotype originates from a human donor in a cohort sampled during active COVID-19. CDR3 amino acids: CASSPSRDRVRSPLYEQYF. The DNA of the CDR3 is TGCGCCAGCAGTCCGTCCCGGGACAGGGTCCGAAGTCCTCTTTACGAGCAGTACTTC.